A selection of T cell receptor beta chains follows, all from one sample in a study of T cells in Graves' hyperthyroidism and ophthalmopathy. Each CDR3 protein gets one entry after TCRdb re-called the multiplex PCR reads with MiXCR. The data contain about 640,000 distinct CDR3 sequences, roughly 46% of them seen just once; the ten biggest clones take up 6.5% to 9%. Sequenced: peripheral blood or thyroid tissue (not recorded which). Receptor source: an adult man with Graves' disease, either hyperthyroidism or ophthalmopathy (not recorded which). Each CDR3 is given with its conserved first and last residue. The order of the fields is J gene, V gene, clone size, D gene, CDR3 DNA, CDR3 protein. D genes are given only for firm matches. A clone size is listed for some rows: how often the clone was seen (once, few, many), or a class if it is expanded.

j_call: TRBJ1-2; v_call: TRBV29-1; clone_size: many; d_call: -; cdr3_nt: TGCAGCGTTGAAGACAGGGGATTCTATGGCTACACCTTC; cdr3_aa: CSVEDRGFYGYTF
j_call: TRBJ1-6; v_call: TRBV10-3; clone_size: -; d_call: -; cdr3_nt: TGTGCCATCAGTGAGTCAGGGAACTATAATTCACCCCTCCACTTT; cdr3_aa: CAISESGNYNSPLHF
j_call: TRBJ1-1; v_call: TRBV7-3; clone_size: many; d_call: -; cdr3_nt: TGTGCCAGCAGCTTAAGTCCTGTTGGGACTGAAGCTTTCTTT; cdr3_aa: CASSLSPVGTEAFF
j_call: TRBJ2-7; v_call: TRBV7-6; clone_size: -; d_call: -; cdr3_nt: TGTGCCAGCAGCTTGAGTTTCGGTAGAGCCTACGAGCAGTACTTC; cdr3_aa: CASSLSFGRAYEQYF
j_call: TRBJ1-2; v_call: TRBV29-1; clone_size: -; d_call: TRBD1; cdr3_nt: TGCAGCTTTGGGACAGGGCTTGGCTACACCTTC; cdr3_aa: CSFGTGLGYTF
j_call: TRBJ2-5; v_call: TRBV29-1; clone_size: -; d_call: -; cdr3_nt: TGCAGCTTAGATCGGGGCTCCAATAAAGAGACCCAGTACTTC; cdr3_aa: CSLDRGSNKETQYF
j_call: TRBJ1-1; v_call: TRBV7-9; clone_size: many; d_call: -; cdr3_nt: TGTGCCAGCAGCTCCCCAGCCCAGATGGGGCTGGTGAACACTGAAGCTTTCTTT; cdr3_aa: CASSSPAQMGLVNTEAFF
j_call: TRBJ1-6; v_call: TRBV7-2; clone_size: many; d_call: -; cdr3_nt: TGTGCCAGCAGCTTAGTCGCTGCGGACTCACCCCTCCACTTT; cdr3_aa: CASSLVAADSPLHF
j_call: TRBJ1-1; v_call: TRBV9; clone_size: -; d_call: TRBD1; cdr3_nt: TGTGCCAGCAGGGGACAGGGGTTGGGCACTGAAGCTTTCTTT; cdr3_aa: CASRGQGLGTEAFF
j_call: TRBJ2-5; v_call: TRBV9; clone_size: few; d_call: -; cdr3_nt: TGTGCCAGCAGCCCTGGGACGGCTAAAGAGACCCAGTACTTC; cdr3_aa: CASSPGTAKETQYF
j_call: TRBJ2-2; v_call: TRBV25-1; clone_size: -; d_call: TRBD2; cdr3_nt: TGTGCCAGCAGCTACGCCGGGGTAGCGGGGGTCACCGGGGAGCTGTTTTTT; cdr3_aa: CASSYAGVAGVTGELFF
j_call: TRBJ2-5; v_call: TRBV24-1; clone_size: many; d_call: -; cdr3_nt: TGTGCCACCAGTGACCAGATCCAAGAGACCCAGTACTTC; cdr3_aa: CATSDQIQETQYF
j_call: TRBJ1-1; v_call: TRBV9; clone_size: few; d_call: TRBD1; cdr3_nt: TGTGCCAGCAGCGTAGGCCCTGGACAGGTTAACACTGAAGCTTTCTTT; cdr3_aa: CASSVGPGQVNTEAFF
j_call: TRBJ2-5; v_call: TRBV5-1; clone_size: -; d_call: TRBD2; cdr3_nt: TGCGCCAGCAGTCTGCCGGGACTAGCTACGGAAGAGACCCAGTACTTC; cdr3_aa: CASSLPGLATEETQYF
j_call: TRBJ2-5; v_call: TRBV2; clone_size: -; d_call: -; cdr3_nt: TGTGCCAGCACTGGGGTCGGGGCCGCAGAGACCCAGTACTTC; cdr3_aa: CASTGVGAAETQYF
j_call: TRBJ1-2; v_call: TRBV7-9; clone_size: many; d_call: -; cdr3_nt: TGTGCCAGCAGCCATGATGGACGCAGGAACTATGGCTACACCTTC; cdr3_aa: CASSHDGRRNYGYTF
j_call: TRBJ1-1; v_call: TRBV7-2; clone_size: few; d_call: -; cdr3_nt: TGTGCCAGCAGCTTAGGGCGTTTCGTGAACACTGAAGCTTTCTTT; cdr3_aa: CASSLGRFVNTEAFF
j_call: TRBJ1-6; v_call: TRBV5-1; clone_size: -; d_call: -; cdr3_nt: TGCGCCAGCAGCTTGGCTGAGGACTATTCACCCCTCCACTTT; cdr3_aa: CASSLAEDYSPLHF
j_call: TRBJ1-1; v_call: TRBV5-1; clone_size: -; d_call: TRBD1; cdr3_nt: TGCGCCAGCAGCTTGGAACAGGGGGCTTTCACTGAAGCTTTCTTT; cdr3_aa: CASSLEQGAFTEAFF
j_call: TRBJ2-5; v_call: TRBV7-9; clone_size: many; d_call: -; cdr3_nt: TGTGCCAGCAGCCCGGCGGGGCCGCAAGAGACCCAGTACTTC; cdr3_aa: CASSPAGPQETQYF
j_call: TRBJ1-3; v_call: TRBV9; clone_size: few; d_call: -; cdr3_nt: TGTGCCAGCAGCGTAGATCTGGCCTCTGGAAACACCATATATTTT; cdr3_aa: CASSVDLASGNTIYF
j_call: TRBJ2-7; v_call: TRBV7-8; clone_size: -; d_call: -; cdr3_nt: TGTGCCAGCAGGCCCCAACAGGGCTACGAGCAGTACTTC; cdr3_aa: CASRPQQGYEQYF
j_call: TRBJ1-2; v_call: TRBV7-9; clone_size: -; d_call: TRBD1; cdr3_nt: TGTGCCGGCAGCTCCTTGGACAGGTACAACTATGGCTACACCTTC; cdr3_aa: CAGSSLDRYNYGYTF
j_call: TRBJ1-6; v_call: TRBV7-9; clone_size: -; d_call: TRBD1; cdr3_nt: TGTGCCAGCAGCTTGGCTTGGACAGGGGTTCGACCCCTCCACTTT; cdr3_aa: CASSLAWTGVRPLHF
j_call: TRBJ2-7; v_call: TRBV4-3; clone_size: few; d_call: -; cdr3_nt: TGCGCCAGCAGCCCTAGAGTAGCGGATACCTACGAGCAGTACTTC; cdr3_aa: CASSPRVADTYEQYF
j_call: TRBJ2-2; v_call: TRBV7-8; clone_size: many; d_call: -; cdr3_nt: TGTGCCAGCAGCCCGTTTCAGGGCCCCACCGGGGAGCTGTTTTTT; cdr3_aa: CASSPFQGPTGELFF
j_call: TRBJ1-1; v_call: TRBV7-4; clone_size: -; d_call: -; cdr3_nt: TGTGCCAGCAGCCCGGGACTAGCGGGAGCCTTCTTT; cdr3_aa: CASSPGLAGAFF
j_call: TRBJ1-5; v_call: TRBV24-1; clone_size: many; d_call: -; cdr3_nt: TGTGCCACCAGTGATTTGCCCGGAGAGGGAAAGACAAGCGGTCAGCCCCAGCATTTT; cdr3_aa: CATSDLPGEGKTSGQPQHF
j_call: TRBJ1-2; v_call: TRBV20-1; clone_size: -; d_call: -; cdr3_nt: TGCAGTGCTCCCCGCGGACAGACTTATGGCTACACCTTC; cdr3_aa: CSAPRGQTYGYTF
j_call: TRBJ2-7; v_call: TRBV20-1; clone_size: few; d_call: -; cdr3_nt: TGCAGTGCTATAGCGGCAGGGGGTCTCGACGAGCAGTACTTC; cdr3_aa: CSAIAAGGLDEQYF
j_call: TRBJ1-6; v_call: TRBV7-9; clone_size: -; d_call: TRBD1; cdr3_nt: TGTGCCAGCAGCGAGGCAACGACAGGGAATTCACCCCTCCACTTT; cdr3_aa: CASSEATTGNSPLHF
j_call: TRBJ2-5; v_call: TRBV20-1; clone_size: -; d_call: TRBD2; cdr3_nt: TGCAGTGCTGCGCTTCTAGCGGGCGAGGAGACCCAGTACTTC; cdr3_aa: CSAALLAGEETQYF
j_call: TRBJ2-7; v_call: TRBV7-3; clone_size: many; d_call: -; cdr3_nt: TGTGCCAGCAGCTTGGAAAGGGTCTCCTACGAGCAGTACTTC; cdr3_aa: CASSLERVSYEQYF
j_call: TRBJ2-5; v_call: TRBV15; clone_size: many; d_call: -; cdr3_nt: TGTGCCACCAGCAGGGATCGGGAGACCCAGTACTTC; cdr3_aa: CATSRDRETQYF
j_call: TRBJ1-2; v_call: TRBV2; clone_size: few; d_call: -; cdr3_nt: TGTGCCAGCAGTGAAGGGTTTGGAGGACCTGGCTACACCTTC; cdr3_aa: CASSEGFGGPGYTF
j_call: TRBJ2-6; v_call: TRBV10-1; clone_size: -; d_call: -; cdr3_nt: TGCGCCAGCAGTGTCCTCGCGTTCTACGCTCTAGCTAACGTCCTGACTTTC; cdr3_aa: CASSVLAFYALANVLTF
j_call: TRBJ2-5; v_call: TRBV29-1; clone_size: many; d_call: TRBD2; cdr3_nt: TGCAGCGCTGAACCTGCAGCGGGAGTGGTGGAGACCCAGTACTTC; cdr3_aa: CSAEPAAGVVETQYF
j_call: TRBJ1-3; v_call: TRBV29-1; clone_size: -; d_call: -; cdr3_nt: TGCAGCGTTGCACTCTCTGGAAACACCATATATTTT; cdr3_aa: CSVALSGNTIYF
j_call: TRBJ1-2; v_call: TRBV12-3/TRBV12-4; clone_size: few; d_call: -; cdr3_nt: TGTGCCAGCAGTTTATACGGGGTTTTGGATGGCTACACCTTC; cdr3_aa: CASSLYGVLDGYTF
j_call: TRBJ2-7; v_call: TRBV6-6; clone_size: many; d_call: -; cdr3_nt: TGTGCCAGCAGCCCGGACGGCGTAGGGCAGTACTTC; cdr3_aa: CASSPDGVGQYF
j_call: TRBJ1-5; v_call: TRBV20-1; clone_size: few; d_call: -; cdr3_nt: TGCAGTGCCAGCGACTCAAGCAATCAGCCCCAGCATTTT; cdr3_aa: CSASDSSNQPQHF
j_call: TRBJ1-4; v_call: TRBV9; clone_size: -; d_call: -; cdr3_nt: TGTGCCAGCAGCCGCAGGACAAGTAATGAAAAACTGTTTTTT; cdr3_aa: CASSRRTSNEKLFF
j_call: TRBJ2-6; v_call: TRBV7-2; clone_size: -; d_call: TRBD1; cdr3_nt: TGTGCCAGCAGCTGGGGGACAGTGGCTGGGGCCAACGTCCTGACTTTC; cdr3_aa: CASSWGTVAGANVLTF
j_call: TRBJ2-2; v_call: TRBV5-6; clone_size: -; d_call: TRBD2; cdr3_nt: TGTGCCAGCAGCTTGGAGCTAGCGGGACAATACAACGGGGAGCTGTTTTTT; cdr3_aa: CASSLELAGQYNGELFF
j_call: TRBJ2-1; v_call: TRBV24-1; clone_size: few; d_call: -; cdr3_nt: TGTGCCACCAGTGATTTCGGAGGGAGCGGACAGTACAATGAGCAGTTCTTC; cdr3_aa: CATSDFGGSGQYNEQFF
j_call: TRBJ2-7; v_call: TRBV2; clone_size: -; d_call: TRBD2; cdr3_nt: TGTGCCAGCAGCGGCCGTCGACTAGCGGGAGGTTCCGGGGAGCAGTACTTC; cdr3_aa: CASSGRRLAGGSGEQYF